This T cell receptor (beta chain) derives from a study of monozygotic twins with inflammatory bowel disease. Study observations and caveats: Whether twins were concordant or discordant made no difference to repertoire similarity, possibly from limited power.

TCRdb reprocessed the 5' RACE reads and keeps a single row for each CDR3 protein, giving no DNA. This sample's table has 300,000 to 350,000 distinct CDR3 sequences. Note on this clonotype: Its specificity is unknown.

In germline, CDR1 is SGHRS, CDR2 YFSETQ. This CDR3 has 14 residues. The sequenced sample was blood. The chain carries TRBV5-1 and TRBJ2-2; TCRdb indicates TRBD2, and absent DNA this call remains unverified. The clonotype originates from a human donor with ulcerative colitis or Crohn's disease, or a healthy co-twin of an affected twin (not recorded which). CDR3 protein: CASSLGTNVGELFF.